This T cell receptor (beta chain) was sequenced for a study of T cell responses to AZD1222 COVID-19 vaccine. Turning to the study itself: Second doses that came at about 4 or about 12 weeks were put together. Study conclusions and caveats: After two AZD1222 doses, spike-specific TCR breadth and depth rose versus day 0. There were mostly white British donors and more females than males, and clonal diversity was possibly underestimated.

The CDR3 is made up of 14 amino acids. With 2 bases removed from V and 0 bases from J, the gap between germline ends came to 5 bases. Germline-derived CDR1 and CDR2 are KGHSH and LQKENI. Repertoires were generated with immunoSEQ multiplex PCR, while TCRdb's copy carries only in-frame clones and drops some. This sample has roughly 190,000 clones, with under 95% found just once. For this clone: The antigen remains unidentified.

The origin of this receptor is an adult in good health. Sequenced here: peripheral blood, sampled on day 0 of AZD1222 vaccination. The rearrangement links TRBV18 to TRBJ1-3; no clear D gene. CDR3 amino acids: CASSPEVSGNTIYF. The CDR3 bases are TGTGCCAGCTCACCAGAGGTCTCTGGAAACACCATATATTTT.